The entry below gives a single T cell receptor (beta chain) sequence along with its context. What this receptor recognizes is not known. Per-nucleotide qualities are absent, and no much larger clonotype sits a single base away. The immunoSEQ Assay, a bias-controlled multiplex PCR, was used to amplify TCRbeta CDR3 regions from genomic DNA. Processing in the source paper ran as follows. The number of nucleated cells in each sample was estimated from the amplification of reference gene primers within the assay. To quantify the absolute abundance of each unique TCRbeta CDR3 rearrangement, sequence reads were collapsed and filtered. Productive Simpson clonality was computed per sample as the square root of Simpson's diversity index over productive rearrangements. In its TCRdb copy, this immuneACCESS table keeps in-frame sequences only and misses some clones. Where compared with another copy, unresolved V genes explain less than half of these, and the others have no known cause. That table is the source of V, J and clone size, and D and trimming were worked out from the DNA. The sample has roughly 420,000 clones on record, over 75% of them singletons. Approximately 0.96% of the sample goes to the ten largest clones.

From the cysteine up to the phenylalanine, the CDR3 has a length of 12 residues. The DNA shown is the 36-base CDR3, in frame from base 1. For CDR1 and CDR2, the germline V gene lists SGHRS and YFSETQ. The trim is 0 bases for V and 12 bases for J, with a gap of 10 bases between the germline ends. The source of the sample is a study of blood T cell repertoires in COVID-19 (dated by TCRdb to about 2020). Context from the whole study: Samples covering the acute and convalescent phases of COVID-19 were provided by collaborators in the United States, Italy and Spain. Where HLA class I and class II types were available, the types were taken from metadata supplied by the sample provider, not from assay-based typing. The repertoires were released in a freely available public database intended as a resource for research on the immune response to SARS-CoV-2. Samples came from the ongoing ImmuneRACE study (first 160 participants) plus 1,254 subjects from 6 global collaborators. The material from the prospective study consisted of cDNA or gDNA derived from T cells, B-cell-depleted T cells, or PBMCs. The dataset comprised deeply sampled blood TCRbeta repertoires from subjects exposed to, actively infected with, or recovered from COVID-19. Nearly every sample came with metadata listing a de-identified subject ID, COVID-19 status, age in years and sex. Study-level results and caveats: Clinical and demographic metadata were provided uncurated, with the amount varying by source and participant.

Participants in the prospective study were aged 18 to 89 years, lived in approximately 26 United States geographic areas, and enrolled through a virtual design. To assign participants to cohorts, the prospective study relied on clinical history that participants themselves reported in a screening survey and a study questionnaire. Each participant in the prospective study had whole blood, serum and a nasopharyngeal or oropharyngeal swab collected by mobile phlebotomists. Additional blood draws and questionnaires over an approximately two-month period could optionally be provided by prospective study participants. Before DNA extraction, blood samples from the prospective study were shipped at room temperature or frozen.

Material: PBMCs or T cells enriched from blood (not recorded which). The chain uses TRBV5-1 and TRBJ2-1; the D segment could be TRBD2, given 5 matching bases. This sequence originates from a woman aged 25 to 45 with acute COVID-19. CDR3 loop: CASSLERGVQFF. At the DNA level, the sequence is TGCGCCAGCAGCTTGGAACGGGGTGTGCAGTTCTTC.